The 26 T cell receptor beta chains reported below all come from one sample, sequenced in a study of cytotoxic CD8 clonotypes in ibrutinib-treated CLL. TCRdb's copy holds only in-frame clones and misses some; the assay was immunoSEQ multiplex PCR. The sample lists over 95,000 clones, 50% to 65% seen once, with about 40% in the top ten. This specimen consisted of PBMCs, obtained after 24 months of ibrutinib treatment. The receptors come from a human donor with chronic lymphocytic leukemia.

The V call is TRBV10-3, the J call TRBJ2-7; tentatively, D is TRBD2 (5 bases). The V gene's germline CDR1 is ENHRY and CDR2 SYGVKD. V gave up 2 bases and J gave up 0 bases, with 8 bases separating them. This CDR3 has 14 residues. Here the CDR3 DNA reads TGTGCCATCAGTGAGGCTGGGAGCTCCTACGAGCAGTACTTC. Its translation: CAISEAGSSYEQYF.

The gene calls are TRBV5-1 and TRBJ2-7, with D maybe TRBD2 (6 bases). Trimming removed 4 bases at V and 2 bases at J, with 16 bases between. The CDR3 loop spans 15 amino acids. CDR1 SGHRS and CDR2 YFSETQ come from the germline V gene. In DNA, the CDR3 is TGCGCCAGCAGCCCCCGTAGCGGTCAAGCCTACGAGCAGTACTTC. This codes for CASSPRSGQAYEQYF.

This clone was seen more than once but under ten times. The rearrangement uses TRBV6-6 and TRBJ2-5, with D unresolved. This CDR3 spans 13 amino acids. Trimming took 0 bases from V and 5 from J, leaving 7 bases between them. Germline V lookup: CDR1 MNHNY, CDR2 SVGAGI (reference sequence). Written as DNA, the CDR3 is TGTGCCAGCAGTTACTCCCCTTATGAGACCCAGTACTTC. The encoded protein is CASSYSPYETQYF.

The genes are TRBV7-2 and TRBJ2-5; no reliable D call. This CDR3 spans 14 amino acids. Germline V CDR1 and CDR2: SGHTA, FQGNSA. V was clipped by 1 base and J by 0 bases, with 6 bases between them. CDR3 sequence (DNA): TGTGCCAGCAGCTTAGGGGGTAACCAAGAGACCCAGTACTTC. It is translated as CASSLGGNQETQYF.

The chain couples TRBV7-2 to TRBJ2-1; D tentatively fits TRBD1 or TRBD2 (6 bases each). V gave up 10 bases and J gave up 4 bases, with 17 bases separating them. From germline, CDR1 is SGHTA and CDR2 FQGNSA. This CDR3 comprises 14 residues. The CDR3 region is CATKPGAEYNEQFF. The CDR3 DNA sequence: TGTGCCACCAAACCGGGGGCAGAATACAATGAGCAGTTCTTC.

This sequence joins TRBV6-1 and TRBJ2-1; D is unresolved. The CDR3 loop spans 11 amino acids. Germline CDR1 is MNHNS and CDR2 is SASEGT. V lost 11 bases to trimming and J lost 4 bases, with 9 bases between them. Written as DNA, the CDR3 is TGTGCCGGCGGACGGTACAATGAGCAGTTCTTC. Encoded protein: CAGGRYNEQFF.

CDR3 protein: CASSQAQGVFDNEQFF. The CDR3 DNA is TGCGCCAGCAGCCAAGCCCAGGGGGTCTTCGACAATGAGCAGTTCTTC. The chain couples TRBV4-3 to TRBJ2-1; 7 bases map to TRBD1. Looked up from germline, CDR1 is LGHNA and CDR2 is YSLEER. V lost 1 base, J lost 5 bases, and 8 bases stayed unmatched. The CDR3 is 16 amino acids.

CDR3 protein: CSVAPGPPAEQYF. The CDR3 nucleotides read TGCAGCGTTGCCCCGGGCCCTCCGGCCGAGCAGTACTTC. The chain combines TRBV29-1 with TRBJ2-7, with unresolved D. The V end lost 4 bases, the J end lost 6 bases, and 16 bases lay between the germline ends. The CDR3 totals 13 residues. The germline gives CDR1 SQVTM, CDR2 ANQGSEA.

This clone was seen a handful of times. The CDR3 spells CSVEDQEGYEQYF. The CDR3 DNA sequence: TGCAGCGTTGAAGACCAAGAGGGCTACGAGCAGTACTTC. V usage is TRBV29-1 and J usage is TRBJ2-7; TRBD2 is a possible D gene (5 bases). CDR1 and CDR2 (germline): SQVTM, ANQGSEA. The CDR3 spans 13 residues. The ends were cut back, 0 bases at V and 3 bases at J, with 9 bases in the middle.

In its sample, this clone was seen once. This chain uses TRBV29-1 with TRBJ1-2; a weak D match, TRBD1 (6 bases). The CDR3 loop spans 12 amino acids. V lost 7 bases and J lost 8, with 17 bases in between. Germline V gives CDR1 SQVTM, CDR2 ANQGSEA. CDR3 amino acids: CSGGQGESGYTF. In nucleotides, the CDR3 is TGCAGCGGGGGGCAGGGAGAGAGCGGCTACACCTTC.

The CDR3 spells CASSTGYEQYF. CDR3 DNA sequence: TGTGCCAGCAGCACAGGCTACGAGCAGTACTTC. The chain links TRBV5-4 to TRBJ2-7, with a weak D call TRBD1 (5 bases). Germline V gene sequence: CDR1 SGHNT, CDR2 YYREEE (reference sequence). Trimming left V 4 bases short and J 3 bases short, with 5 bases between. The CDR3 spans 11 residues.

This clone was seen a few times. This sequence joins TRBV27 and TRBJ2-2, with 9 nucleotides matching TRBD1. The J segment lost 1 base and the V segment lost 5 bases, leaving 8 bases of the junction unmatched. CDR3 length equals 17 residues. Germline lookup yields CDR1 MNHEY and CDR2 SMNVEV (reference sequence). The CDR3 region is CASSILRGQGNTGELFF. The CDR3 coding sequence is TGTGCCAGCAGTATTTTGAGGGGACAGGGGAACACCGGGGAGCTGTTTTTT.

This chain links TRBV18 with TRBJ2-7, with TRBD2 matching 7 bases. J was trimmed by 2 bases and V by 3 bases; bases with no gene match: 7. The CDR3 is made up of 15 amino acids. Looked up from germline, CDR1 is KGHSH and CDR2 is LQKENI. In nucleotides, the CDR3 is TGTGCCAGCTCACCGAGAGAGGGACTAACCTACGAGCAGTACTTC. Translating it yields CASSPREGLTYEQYF.

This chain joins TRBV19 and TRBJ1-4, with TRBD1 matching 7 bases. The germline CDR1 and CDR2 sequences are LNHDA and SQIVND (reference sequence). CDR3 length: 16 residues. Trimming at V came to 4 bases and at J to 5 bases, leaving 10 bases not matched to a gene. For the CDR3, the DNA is TGTGCCAGTAGTAGAGGGACAGCATCATCGAATGAAAAACTGTTTTTT. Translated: CASSRGTASSNEKLFF.

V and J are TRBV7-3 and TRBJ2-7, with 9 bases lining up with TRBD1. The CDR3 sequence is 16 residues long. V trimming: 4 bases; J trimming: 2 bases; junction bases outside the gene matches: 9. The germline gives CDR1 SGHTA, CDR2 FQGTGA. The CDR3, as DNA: TGTGCCAGCAGCTGGACAGGGGACGTTCCTCCCTACGAGCAGTACTTC. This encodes CASSWTGDVPPYEQYF.

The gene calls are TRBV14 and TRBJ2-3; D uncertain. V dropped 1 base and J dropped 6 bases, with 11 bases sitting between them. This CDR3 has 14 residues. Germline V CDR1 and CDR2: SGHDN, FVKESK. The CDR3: CASSQVGSSDTQYF. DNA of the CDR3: TGTGCCAGCAGCCAAGTGGGGTCCTCGGATACGCAGTATTTT. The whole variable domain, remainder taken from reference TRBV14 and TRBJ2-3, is EAGVTQFPSHSVIEKGQTVTLRCDPISGHDNLYWYRRVMGKEIKFLLHFVKESKQDESGMPNNRFLAERTGGTYSTLKVQPAELEDSGVYFCASSQVGSSDTQYFGPGTRLTVL.

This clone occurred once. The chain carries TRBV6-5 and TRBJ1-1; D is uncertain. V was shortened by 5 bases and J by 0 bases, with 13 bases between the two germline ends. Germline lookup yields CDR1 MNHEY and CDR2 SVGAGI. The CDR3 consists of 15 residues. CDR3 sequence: CASSRTDTLNTEAFF. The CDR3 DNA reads TGTGCCAGCAGTCGGACCGATACTTTGAACACTGAAGCTTTCTTT.

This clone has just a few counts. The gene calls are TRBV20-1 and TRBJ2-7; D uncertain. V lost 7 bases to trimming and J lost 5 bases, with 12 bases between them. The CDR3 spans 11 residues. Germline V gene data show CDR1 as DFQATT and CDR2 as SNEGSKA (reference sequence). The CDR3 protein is CSGATSDEQYF. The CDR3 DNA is TGCAGTGGGGCAACTTCTGACGAGCAGTACTTC.

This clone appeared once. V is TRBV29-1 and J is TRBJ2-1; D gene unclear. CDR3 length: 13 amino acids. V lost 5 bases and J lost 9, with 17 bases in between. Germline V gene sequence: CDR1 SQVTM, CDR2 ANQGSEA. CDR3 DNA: TGCAGCGTTACAAGGGCGGCCGGTCCTGAGCAGTTCTTC. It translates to CSVTRAAGPEQFF.

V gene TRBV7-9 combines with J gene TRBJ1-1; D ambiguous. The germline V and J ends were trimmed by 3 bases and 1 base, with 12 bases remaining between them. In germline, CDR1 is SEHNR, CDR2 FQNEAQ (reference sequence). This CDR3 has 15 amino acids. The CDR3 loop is CASSFYGRPNTEAFF. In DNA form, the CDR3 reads TGTGCCAGCAGCTTTTATGGCCGGCCGAACACTGAAGCTTTCTTT.

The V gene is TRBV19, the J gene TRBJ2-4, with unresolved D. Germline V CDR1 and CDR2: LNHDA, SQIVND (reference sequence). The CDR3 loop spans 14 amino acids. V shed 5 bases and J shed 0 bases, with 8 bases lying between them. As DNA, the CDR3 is TGTGCCAGTAGTGGCATTATAGCCAAAAACATTCAGTACTTC. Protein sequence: CASSGIIAKNIQYF. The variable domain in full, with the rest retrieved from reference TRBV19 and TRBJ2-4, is DGGITQSPKYLFRKEGQNVTLSCEQNLNHDAMYWYRQDPGQGLRLIYYSQIVNDFQKGDIAEGYSVSREKKESFPLTVTSAQKNPTAFYLCASSGIIAKNIQYFGAGTRLSVL.

The CDR3 spells CASSLTLAGNQETQYF. The CDR3 DNA reads as TGCGCCAGCAGCTTGACCCTAGCGGGTAACCAAGAGACCCAGTACTTC. The chain carries TRBV5-1 and TRBJ2-5; 8 nucleotides line up with TRBD2. There are 16 residues in the CDR3. Germline V gives CDR1 SGHRS, CDR2 YFSETQ. After removal of 1 base from V and 0 bases from J, the junction contained 5 bases not matched to a gene.

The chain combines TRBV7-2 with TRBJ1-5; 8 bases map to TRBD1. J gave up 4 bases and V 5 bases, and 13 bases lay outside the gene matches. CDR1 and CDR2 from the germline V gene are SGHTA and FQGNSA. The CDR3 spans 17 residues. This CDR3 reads CASSPSVGQALNQPQHF. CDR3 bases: TGTGCCAGCAGCCCCAGTGTGGGACAGGCGCTAAATCAGCCCCAGCATTTT.

This CDR3 is CAWSRQGGTDTQYF. The CDR3 nucleotides are TGTGCCTGGTCCCGACAGGGGGGCACAGATACGCAGTATTTT. The chain joins TRBV30 to TRBJ2-3; 9 nucleotides line up with TRBD1. Germline V lookup: CDR1 GTSNPN, CDR2 SVGIG (reference sequence). Trimming at V came to 5 bases and at J to 1 base, leaving 4 bases not matched to a gene. The CDR3 is made up of 14 amino acids.

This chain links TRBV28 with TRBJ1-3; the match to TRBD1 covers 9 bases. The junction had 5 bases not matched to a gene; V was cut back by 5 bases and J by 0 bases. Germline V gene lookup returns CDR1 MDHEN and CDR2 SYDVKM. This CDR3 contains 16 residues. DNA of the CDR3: TGTGCCAGCAGTGAAGAGGGACAGGGCTCTGGAAACACCATATATTTT. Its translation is CASSEEGQGSGNTIYF.

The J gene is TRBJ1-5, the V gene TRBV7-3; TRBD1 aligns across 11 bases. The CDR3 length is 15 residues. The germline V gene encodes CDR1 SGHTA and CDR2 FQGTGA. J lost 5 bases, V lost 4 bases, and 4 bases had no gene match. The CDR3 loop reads CASSSGQGADQPQHF. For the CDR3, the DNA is TGTGCCAGCAGCTCCGGACAGGGGGCGGATCAGCCCCAGCATTTT.